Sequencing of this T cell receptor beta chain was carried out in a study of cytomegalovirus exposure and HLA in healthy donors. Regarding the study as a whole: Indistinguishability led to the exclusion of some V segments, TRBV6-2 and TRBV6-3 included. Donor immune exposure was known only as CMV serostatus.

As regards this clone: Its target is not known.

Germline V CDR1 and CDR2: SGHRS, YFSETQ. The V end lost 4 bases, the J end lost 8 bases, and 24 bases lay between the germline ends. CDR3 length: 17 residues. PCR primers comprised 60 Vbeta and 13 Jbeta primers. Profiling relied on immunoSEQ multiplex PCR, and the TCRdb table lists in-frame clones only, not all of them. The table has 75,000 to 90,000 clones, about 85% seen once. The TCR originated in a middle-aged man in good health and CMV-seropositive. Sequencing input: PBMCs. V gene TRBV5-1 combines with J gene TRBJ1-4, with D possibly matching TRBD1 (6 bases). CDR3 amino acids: CASSPEPLGGPEEKLFF. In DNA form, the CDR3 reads TGCGCCAGCAGCCCTGAACCCTTGGGGGGGCCGGAAGAAAAACTGTTTTTT.